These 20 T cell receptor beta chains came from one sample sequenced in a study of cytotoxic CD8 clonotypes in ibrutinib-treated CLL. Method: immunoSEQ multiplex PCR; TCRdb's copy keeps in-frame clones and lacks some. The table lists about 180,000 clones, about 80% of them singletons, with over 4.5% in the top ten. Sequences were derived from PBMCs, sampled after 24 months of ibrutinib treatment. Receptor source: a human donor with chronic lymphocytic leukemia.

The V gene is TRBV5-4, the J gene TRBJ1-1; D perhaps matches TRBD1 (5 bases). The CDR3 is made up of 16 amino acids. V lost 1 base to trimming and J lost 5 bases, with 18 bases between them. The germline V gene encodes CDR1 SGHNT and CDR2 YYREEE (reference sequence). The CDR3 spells CASSLLAGWIGTEAFF. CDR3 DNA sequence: TGTGCCAGCAGCTTGTTGGCAGGGTGGATTGGGACTGAAGCTTTCTTT.

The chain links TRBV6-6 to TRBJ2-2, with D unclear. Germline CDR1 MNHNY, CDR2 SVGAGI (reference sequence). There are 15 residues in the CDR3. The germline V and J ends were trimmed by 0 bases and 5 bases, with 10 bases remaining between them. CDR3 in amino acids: CASSYSRTDTGELFF. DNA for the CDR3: TGTGCCAGCAGTTACTCGAGAACAGATACCGGGGAGCTGTTTTTT.

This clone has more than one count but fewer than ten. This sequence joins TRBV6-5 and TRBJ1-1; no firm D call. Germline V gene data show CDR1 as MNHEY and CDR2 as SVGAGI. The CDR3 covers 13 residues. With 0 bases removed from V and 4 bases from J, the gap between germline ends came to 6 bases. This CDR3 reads CASSYSLGTEAFF. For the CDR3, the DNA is TGTGCCAGCAGTTACTCGCTGGGCACTGAAGCTTTCTTT.

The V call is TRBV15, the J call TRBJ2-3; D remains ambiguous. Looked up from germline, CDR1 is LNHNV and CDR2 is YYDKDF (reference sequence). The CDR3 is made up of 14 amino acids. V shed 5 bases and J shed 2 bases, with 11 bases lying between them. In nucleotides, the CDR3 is TGTGCCACCAGCTCGGGCCTCTTCACAGATACGCAGTATTTT. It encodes CATSSGLFTDTQYF.

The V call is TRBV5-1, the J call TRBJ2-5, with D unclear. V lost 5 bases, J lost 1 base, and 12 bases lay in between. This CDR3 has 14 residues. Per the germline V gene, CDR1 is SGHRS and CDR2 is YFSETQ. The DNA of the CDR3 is TGCGCCAGCAGGCTAACCTCCCCCCAAGAGACCCAGTACTTC. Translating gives CASRLTSPQETQYF.

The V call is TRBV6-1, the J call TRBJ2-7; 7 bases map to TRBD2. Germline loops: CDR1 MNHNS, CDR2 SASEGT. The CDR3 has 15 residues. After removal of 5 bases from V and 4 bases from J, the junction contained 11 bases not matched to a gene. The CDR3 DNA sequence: TGTGCCAGCAGTTTAGCCTTGGGGGGGAGTTACGAGCAGTACTTC. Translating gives CASSLALGGSYEQYF.

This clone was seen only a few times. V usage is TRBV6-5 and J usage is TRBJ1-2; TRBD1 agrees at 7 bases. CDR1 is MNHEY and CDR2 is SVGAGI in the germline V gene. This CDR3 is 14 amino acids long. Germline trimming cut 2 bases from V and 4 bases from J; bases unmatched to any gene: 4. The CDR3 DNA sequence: TGTGCCAGCAGTTACACGACAGGGACCTATGGCTACACCTTC. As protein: CASSYTTGTYGYTF.

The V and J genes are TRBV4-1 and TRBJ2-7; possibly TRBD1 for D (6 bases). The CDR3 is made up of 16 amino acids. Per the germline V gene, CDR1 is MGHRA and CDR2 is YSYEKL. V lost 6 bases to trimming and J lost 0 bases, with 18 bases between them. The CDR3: CASSPSPGDPSYEQYF. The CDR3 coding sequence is TGCGCCAGCAGTCCTTCCCCAGGGGATCCCTCCTACGAGCAGTACTTC.

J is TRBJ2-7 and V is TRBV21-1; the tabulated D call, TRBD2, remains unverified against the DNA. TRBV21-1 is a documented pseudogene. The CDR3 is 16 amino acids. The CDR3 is CASSKLTLAGPYEQYF. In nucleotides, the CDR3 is TGTGCCAGCAGCAAACTCACACTAGCGGGCCCCTACGAGCAGTACTTC.

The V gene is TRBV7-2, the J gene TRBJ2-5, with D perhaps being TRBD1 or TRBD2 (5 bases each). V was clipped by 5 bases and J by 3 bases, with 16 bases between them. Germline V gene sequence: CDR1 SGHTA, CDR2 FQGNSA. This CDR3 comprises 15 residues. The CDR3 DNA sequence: TGTGCCAGCAGCCCCGGGACCAGCGGAGAAGAGACCCAGTACTTC. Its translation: CASSPGTSGEETQYF.

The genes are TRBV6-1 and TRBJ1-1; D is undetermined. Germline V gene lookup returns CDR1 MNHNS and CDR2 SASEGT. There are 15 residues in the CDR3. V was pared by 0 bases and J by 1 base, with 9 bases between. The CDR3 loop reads CASSEAGIGNTEAFF. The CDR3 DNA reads TGTGCCAGCAGTGAAGCTGGGATCGGGAACACTGAAGCTTTCTTT.

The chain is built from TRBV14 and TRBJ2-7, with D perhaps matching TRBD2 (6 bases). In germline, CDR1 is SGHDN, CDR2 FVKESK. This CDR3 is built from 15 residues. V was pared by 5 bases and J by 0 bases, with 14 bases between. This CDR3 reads CASSYGRGISYEQYF. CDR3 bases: TGTGCCAGCAGCTACGGTCGGGGGATCTCCTACGAGCAGTACTTC. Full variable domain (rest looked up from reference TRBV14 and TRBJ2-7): EAGVTQFPSHSVIEKGQTVTLRCDPISGHDNLYWYRRVMGKEIKFLLHFVKESKQDESGMPNNRFLAERTGGTYSTLKVQPAELEDSGVYFCASSYGRGISYEQYFGPGTRLTVT.

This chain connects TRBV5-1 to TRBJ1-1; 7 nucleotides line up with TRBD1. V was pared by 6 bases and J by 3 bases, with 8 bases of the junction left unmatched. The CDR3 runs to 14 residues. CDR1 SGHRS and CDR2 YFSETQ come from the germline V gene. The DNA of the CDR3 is TGCGCCAGCACCCCTGGGGGACAGCACACTGAAGCTTTCTTT. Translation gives CASTPGGQHTEAFF.

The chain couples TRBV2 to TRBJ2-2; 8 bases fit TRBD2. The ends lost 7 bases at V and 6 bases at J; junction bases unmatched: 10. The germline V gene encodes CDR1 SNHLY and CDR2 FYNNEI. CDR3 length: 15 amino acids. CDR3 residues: CASTGGEGAPGELFF. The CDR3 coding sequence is TGTGCCAGCACCGGGGGGGAAGGGGCCCCCGGGGAGCTGTTTTTT.

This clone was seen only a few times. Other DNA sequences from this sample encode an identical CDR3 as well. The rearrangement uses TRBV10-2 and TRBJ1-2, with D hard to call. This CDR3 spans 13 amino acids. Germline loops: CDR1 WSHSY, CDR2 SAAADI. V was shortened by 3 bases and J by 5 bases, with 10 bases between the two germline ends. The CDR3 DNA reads TGCGCCAGCAGTGAACGGGGAAATTATGGCTACACCTTC. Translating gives CASSERGNYGYTF.

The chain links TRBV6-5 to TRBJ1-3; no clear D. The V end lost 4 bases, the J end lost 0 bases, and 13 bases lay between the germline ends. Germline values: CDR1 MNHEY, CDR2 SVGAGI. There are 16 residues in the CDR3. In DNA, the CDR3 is TGTGCCAGCAGTTTTAAGGGCGGGTTCTCTGGAAACACCATATATTTT. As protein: CASSFKGGFSGNTIYF.

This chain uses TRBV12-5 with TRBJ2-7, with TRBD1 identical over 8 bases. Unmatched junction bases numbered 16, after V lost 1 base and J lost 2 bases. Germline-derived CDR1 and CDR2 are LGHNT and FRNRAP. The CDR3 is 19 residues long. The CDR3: CASGLGYPTGQGVAYEQYF. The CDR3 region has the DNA TGTGCTAGTGGTTTGGGATACCCGACAGGACAGGGTGTCGCCTACGAGCAGTACTTC.

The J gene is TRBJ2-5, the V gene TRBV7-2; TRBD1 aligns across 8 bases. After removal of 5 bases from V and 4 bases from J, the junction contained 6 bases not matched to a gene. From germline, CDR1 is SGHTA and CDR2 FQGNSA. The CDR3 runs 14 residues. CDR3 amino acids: CASSQGRGLETQYF. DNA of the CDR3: TGTGCCAGCAGCCAGGGCAGGGGGCTAGAGACCCAGTACTTC. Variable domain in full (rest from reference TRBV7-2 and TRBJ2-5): GAGVSQSPSNKVTEKGKDVELRCDPISGHTALYWYRQSLGQGLEFLIYFQGNSAPDKSGLPSDRFSAERTGGSVSTLTIQRTQQEDSAVYLCASSQGRGLETQYFGPGTRLLVL.

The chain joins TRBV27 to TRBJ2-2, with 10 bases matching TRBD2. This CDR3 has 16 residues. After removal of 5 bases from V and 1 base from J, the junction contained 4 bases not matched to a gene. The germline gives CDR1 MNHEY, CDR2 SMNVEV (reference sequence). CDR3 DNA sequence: TGTGCCAGCAGTCACGGACTAGCGGAGAACACCGGGGAGCTGTTTTTT. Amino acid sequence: CASSHGLAENTGELFF.

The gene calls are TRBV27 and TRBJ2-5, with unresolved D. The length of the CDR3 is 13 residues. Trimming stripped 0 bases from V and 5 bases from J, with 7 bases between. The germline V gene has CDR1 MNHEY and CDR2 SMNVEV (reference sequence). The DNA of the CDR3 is TGTGCCAGCAGTTTATCAAGGCGGGAGACCCAGTACTTC. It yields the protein CASSLSRRETQYF.